This T cell receptor (beta chain) came from a study of Graves' ophthalmopathy and Graves' hyperthyroidism. This clonotype came up many times. PBMCs were isolated by Ficoll-Paque density gradient centrifugation, using around 10 ml of fresh peripheral blood as the starting material. Trimming left V 2 bases short and J 9 bases short, with 14 bases between. The CDR3 runs 14 residues. Scientists amplified the TCR beta CDR3 regions from RNA transcripts. First-round RT-PCR employed HTBI primers, with a second-round multiplex PCR after it. TCRdb recomputed calls from the multiplex PCR reads with MiXCR, one row per CDR3 protein. The sample includes some 520,000 distinct CDR3 sequences, approximately 15% of them seen just once.

Sequencing was done on a sample of blood. The TCR comes from a woman aged 25-40 years with Graves' ophthalmopathy. This rearrangement joins TRBV12-3 or TRBV12-4 to TRBJ1-5; D call uncertain. CDR3 DNA sequence: TGTGCCAGCAGTTTAAGGGCGGCCCGCGGGCCCCAGCATTTT. The encoded protein is CASSLRAARGPQHF.